Below, 23 T cell receptor beta chains from the same sample are listed, as sequenced in a study of response to subunit inactivated influenza vaccine. TCRdb analysed the RT-PCR reads with MiXCR anew, one entry per CDR3 protein. The sample consists of under 850,000 distinct CDR3 sequences, approximately 17% of them appearing once. Sequencing used PBMCs from blood, obtained more than 4 days after vaccination. The source of these receptors is a man between 45 and 60 years old who received an inactivated influenza vaccine.

The rearrangement joins TRBV29-1 to TRBJ2-3; no reliable D call. The length of the CDR3 is 13 residues. V was clipped by 6 bases and J by 3 bases, with 13 bases between them. Germline-derived CDR1 and CDR2 are SQVTM and ANQGSEA. CDR3 coding DNA: TGCAGCGTCTTAACCCTTCATACAGATACGCAGTATTTT. Translated: CSVLTLHTDTQYF.

This clonotype was picked up a small number of times. This chain uses TRBV5-1 with TRBJ2-5, with D unclear. This CDR3 is 13 amino acids long. Trimming cost V 2 bases and J 5 bases, with 10 bases left between them. Looked up from germline, CDR1 is SGHRS and CDR2 is YFSETQ. The CDR3 bases are TGCGCCAGCAGCTTCCCCCCATGGGAGACCCAGTACTTC. This sequence encodes CASSFPPWETQYF.

The rearrangement uses TRBV7-2 and TRBJ2-7; tentative D call: TRBD1 (7 bases). The germline V gene encodes CDR1 SGHTA and CDR2 FQGNSA. This CDR3 comprises 16 residues. Trimming pared 4 bases from V and 2 bases from J, leaving 18 bases between. This chain's CDR3 is CASSSASTGRTYEQYF. In DNA form, the CDR3 reads TGTGCCAGCAGCTCCGCCTCGACAGGGAGGACCTACGAGCAGTACTTC.

A few counts support this clonotype. This chain uses TRBV7-9 with TRBJ2-5; D is uncertain. Germline V CDR1 and CDR2: SEHNR, FQNEAQ (reference sequence). The V and J ends lost 1 base and 2 bases respectively, with 8 bases between them. The CDR3 contains 14 residues. As DNA, the CDR3 is TGTGCCAGCAGCTTAGTTAACTTTCAAGAGACCCAGTACTTC. Protein: CASSLVNFQETQYF.

This clonotype was seen a few times. V gene TRBV5-1 combines with J gene TRBJ1-2; D unclear. The CDR3 is made up of 15 amino acids. V was cut by 0 bases and J by 4 bases, with 13 bases left in between. Germline CDR1 and CDR2: SGHRS and YFSETQ. The CDR3 DNA is TGCGCCAGCAGCTTGGACGGGAACGGGGTCTATGGCTACACCTTC. As protein: CASSLDGNGVYGYTF. Looking up the rest from reference TRBV5-1 and TRBJ1-2 gives the full variable domain: KAGVTQTPRYLIKTRGQQVTLSCSPISGHRSVSWYQQTPGQGLQFLFEYFSETQRNKGNFPGRFSGRQFSNSRSEMNVSTLELGDSALYLCASSLDGNGVYGYTFGSGTRLTVV.

V and J are TRBV5-1 and TRBJ2-3, with D perhaps matching TRBD1 (6 bases). Deletions cut 5 bases from V and 11 bases from J, with 12 bases between. The CDR3 runs 11 residues. Germline values: CDR1 SGHRS, CDR2 YFSETQ. CDR3 DNA sequence: TGCGCCAGCAGAGGGGGTAAGATGCAGTATTTT. As protein: CASRGGKMQYF.

In DNA form, the CDR3 reads TGCGCCAGCAGCTTATTCGGGGGCCGGGTTGCAGATACGCAGTATTTT. Translating it yields CASSLFGGRVADTQYF. The chain combines TRBV5-1 with TRBJ2-3; D is possibly TRBD1 or TRBD2 (6 bases each). V was clipped by 2 bases and J by 4 bases, with 17 bases between them. CDR3 length equals 16 residues. CDR1 and CDR2 from the germline V gene are SGHRS and YFSETQ. The full variable domain, in which reference TRBV5-1 and TRBJ2-3 provide the parts outside the CDR3, is KAGVTQTPRYLIKTRGQQVTLSCSPISGHRSVSWYQQTPGQGLQFLFEYFSETQRNKGNFPGRFSGRQFSNSRSEMNVSTLELGDSALYLCASSLFGGRVADTQYFGPGTRLTVL.

The rearrangement uses TRBV7-9 and TRBJ2-3; a possible D gene is TRBD2 (6 bases). The CDR3 totals 15 residues. Germline V gene sequence: CDR1 SEHNR, CDR2 FQNEAQ (reference sequence). V shed 5 bases and J shed 3 bases, with 15 bases lying between them. CDR3 coding DNA: TGTGCCAGCAGCCACTCCGGGGGACTTACAGATACGCAGTATTTT. Its translation is CASSHSGGLTDTQYF.

V usage is TRBV9 and J usage is TRBJ2-1, with TRBD2 matching 8 bases. Per the germline V gene, CDR1 is SGDLS and CDR2 is YYNGEE. The CDR3 is made up of 14 amino acids. V dropped 0 bases and J dropped 9; count of bases not matched to a gene: 5. The CDR3 here is CASSVGLAQVEQFF. CDR3 nucleotides: TGTGCCAGCAGCGTAGGACTAGCGCAGGTTGAGCAGTTCTTC. Drawing the rest from reference TRBV9 and TRBJ2-1, the complete variable domain is DSGVTQTPKHLITATGQRVTLRCSPRSGDLSVYWYQQSLDQGLQFLIQYYNGEERAKGNILERFSAQQFPDLHSELNLSSLELGDSALYFCASSVGLAQVEQFFGPGTRLTVL.

J is TRBJ2-7 and V is TRBV7-2; 7 nucleotides line up with TRBD2. The CDR3 is made up of 14 amino acids. Germline CDR1 reads SGHTA; CDR2 reads FQGNSA. Trimming at V came to 4 bases and at J to 6 bases, leaving 9 bases not matched to a gene. CDR3 sequence: CASSSGGDVFEQYF. The CDR3 region has the DNA TGTGCCAGCAGCTCTGGGGGGGATGTTTTCGAGCAGTACTTC.

This clonotype came up a few times. The rearrangement joins TRBV5-6 to TRBJ2-2; 7 bases align to TRBD1. Per the germline V gene, CDR1 is SGHDT and CDR2 is YYEEEE. CDR3 size: 15 residues. J was trimmed by 6 bases and V by 5 bases; bases with no gene match: 10. The CDR3 region has the DNA TGTGCCAGCAGAACGGGACAGAGGACTTCCGGGGAGCTGTTTTTT. It codes for CASRTGQRTSGELFF.

This chain connects TRBV7-2 to TRBJ2-7, with D tentatively TRBD2 (6 bases). Germline V gives CDR1 SGHTA, CDR2 FQGNSA. V was clipped by 5 bases and J by 2 bases, with 19 bases between them. This CDR3 region has 16 residues. The CDR3 coding sequence is TGTGCCAGCAGCCCAGATCGATCCCGACTAGCCTACGAGCAGTACTTC. Encoded protein: CASSPDRSRLAYEQYF.

The rearrangement links TRBV2 to TRBJ1-5, with 8 bases fitting TRBD1. CDR1 SNHLY and CDR2 FYNNEI come from the germline V gene. J lost 5 bases, V lost 5 bases, and 8 bases had no gene match. The CDR3 is 15 residues long. Here the CDR3 reads CASSMRTGLYQPQHF. The CDR3 DNA reads as TGTGCCAGCAGTATGAGGACAGGGTTGTATCAGCCCCAGCATTTT.

V gene TRBV2 combines with J gene TRBJ2-1; no clear D gene. Trimming cost V 6 bases and J 7 bases, with 7 bases left between them. The CDR3 runs 11 residues. The V gene's germline CDR1 is SNHLY and CDR2 FYNNEI. The CDR3 nucleotides read TGTGCCAGCAGGATCGCTAATGAGCAGTTCTTC. Translating it yields CASRIANEQFF.

This chain joins TRBV5-1 and TRBJ1-1, with a weak D call TRBD1 (6 bases). The germline V gene encodes CDR1 SGHRS and CDR2 YFSETQ. The CDR3 sequence is 14 residues long. Trimming stripped 3 bases from V and 1 base from J, with 10 bases between. Written as DNA, the CDR3 is TGCGCCAGCAGCTCCCGGACAGAGAACACTGAAGCTTTCTTT. Amino acid sequence: CASSSRTENTEAFF.

This clonotype was picked up one time. The chain is built from TRBV11-2 and TRBJ2-3; unclear D gene. Trimming took off 1 base at V and 2 bases at J, with 7 bases between the two ends. Germline V CDR1 and CDR2: SGHAT, FQNNGV. This CDR3 has 14 residues. The CDR3 sequence is CASSLGPITDTQYF. The CDR3 DNA reads TGTGCCAGCAGCTTAGGCCCTATCACAGATACGCAGTATTTT.

This clonotype was detected ten times or more. V and J are TRBV18 and TRBJ2-7, with D hard to call. Germline loops: CDR1 KGHSH, CDR2 LQKENI. CDR3 length equals 12 residues. V was cut by 4 bases and J by 3 bases, with 7 bases left in between. The DNA of the CDR3 is TGTGCCAGCTCACGCAACCTCTACGAGCAGTACTTC. It encodes CASSRNLYEQYF.

V gene TRBV20-1 combines with J gene TRBJ2-2; maybe TRBD1 (6 bases). The V end was cut by 3 bases, the J end by 3 bases, with 14 bases between. CDR3 length equals 15 residues. Germline lookup yields CDR1 DFQATT and CDR2 SNEGSKA (reference sequence). The CDR3 coding sequence is TGCAGTGCTAGTGCCGGGACAACATACACCGGGGAGCTGTTTTTT. This sequence encodes CSASAGTTYTGELFF.

The chain couples TRBV10-3 to TRBJ2-3, with D uncertain. The V gene's germline CDR1 is ENHRY and CDR2 SYGVKD. V dropped 4 bases and J dropped 3 bases, with 5 bases sitting between them. The CDR3 is made up of 12 amino acids. DNA for the CDR3: TGTGCCATCAGTGTAGGGACAGATACGCAGTATTTT. Protein product: CAISVGTDTQYF.

This clonotype was seen a few times. The chain employs TRBV20-1 and TRBJ2-3; D is possibly TRBD2 (5 bases). The CDR3 covers 13 residues. Germline assignment: CDR1 DFQATT and CDR2 SNEGSKA (reference sequence). Trimming removed 7 bases from V and 5 bases from J, with 16 bases in between. CDR3 DNA sequence: TGCAGTGTCGGCAGAAGACTATTAGATACGCAGTATTTT. Translating gives CSVGRRLLDTQYF.

V is TRBV28 and J is TRBJ1-1, with a tentative D call TRBD1 (5 bases). This CDR3 comprises 13 residues. Germline CDR1 MDHEN, CDR2 SYDVKM. V lost 10 bases and J lost 6, with 18 bases in between. CDR3 residues: CATSTVSVAEAFF. DNA of the CDR3: TGTGCCACCTCGACAGTTTCCGTGGCTGAAGCTTTCTTT.

This chain connects TRBV6-4 to TRBJ2-1; 10 positions match TRBD2. Looked up from germline, CDR1 is MRHNA and CDR2 is SNTAGT. This CDR3 region has 16 residues. After removal of 5 bases from V and 2 bases from J, the junction contained 6 bases not matched to a gene. The CDR3 is CASSLLAGIAYNEQFF. DNA of the CDR3: TGTGCCAGCAGTTTACTAGCGGGGATCGCCTACAATGAGCAGTTCTTC.

Only a few counts were recorded for this clonotype. The chain couples TRBV6-5 to TRBJ1-6; possibly TRBD1 for D (5 bases). This CDR3 comprises 14 residues. The germline gives CDR1 MNHEY, CDR2 SVGAGI. V was trimmed by 2 bases and J by 10 bases, leaving 12 bases between them. The CDR3 nucleotides are TGTGCCAGCAGTTACACAGGTGAAGGATCACCCCTCCACTTT. Amino acid sequence: CASSYTGEGSPLHF.